This T cell receptor beta chain was documented in a study of regulatory T cells in long-lasting Graves disease. Described time point: newly diagnosed GD, antithyroid drugs for less than 3 months. PBMC-derived RNA was used for the TCR library. The source of the patients was an endocrinology department in Xi'an, China. Libraries of TCR beta came from iRepertoire HTBI primers plus Arm-PCR of CDR3 regions. Each CDR3 protein is one row after TCRdb ran MiXCR on the multiplex PCR reads. The table records about 310,000 distinct CDR3 sequences, 15% to 20% of them present only once. The CDR3 has 18 residues. Unmatched junction bases numbered 10, after V lost 5 bases and J lost 0 bases. The V gene's germline CDR1 is SGHAT and CDR2 FQNNGV. In this sample, this clonotype turned up a few times.

This material consisted of peripheral blood mononuclear cells (PBMCs), taken at new diagnosis, from a patient treated with antithyroid drugs. This TCR was recovered from a female donor with Graves disease. This rearrangement joins TRBV11-2 to TRBJ2-5; TRBD2 matches 12 bases. The CDR3 nucleotides are TGTGCCAGCAGCCACCAACCCGGACTAGCGGGGTACCAAGAGACCCAGTACTTC. Protein: CASSHQPGLAGYQETQYF. The variable domain in full, completed from reference TRBV11-2 and TRBJ2-5, reads EAGVAQSPRYKIIEKRQSVAFWCNPISGHATLYWYQQILGQGPKLLIQFQNNGVVDDSQLPKDRFSAERLKGVDSTLKIQPAKLEDSAVYLCASSHQPGLAGYQETQYFGPGTRLLVL.